The T cell receptor (beta chain) described here comes from a study of blood T cells in healthy people across ages (dated by TCRdb to 2013 to 2016). Context from the whole study: In model experiments, template switching captured about one uniquely barcoded TCR beta cDNA molecule for every two T cells. Using deep sequencing normalized with unique cDNA molecular identifiers, the study measured how TCR beta repertoire diversity changes with age. To avoid experimental bias, donors of different ages were spread randomly across the sequencing lanes. Two additional independent replicas of 1 million unique cDNA reads from the same blood draw were analyzed for two donors (one aged 18 to 30 and one aged 80 or older). The donors were split into four age groups: young (average around 15 years), middle-aged (about 40), aged (more than 55) and long-lived (82).

Library preparation employed 5' RACE. Instrument used: Illumina HiSeq 2500. A second PCR of roughly 7 to 12 cycles was run with a J-beta primer mix and a sample-barcoded 5' primer. Each TCR beta cDNA molecule received a unique molecular identifier from a template-switch 5' adaptor carrying 12 random nucleotides. Each sample yielded at least 3 million CDR3-containing paired-end reads. All of the RNA was converted into first-strand cDNA using the Mint cDNA synthesis kit, with a TRBC-specific oligonucleotide serving as the primer. All cDNA was treated with uracil-DNA glycosylase and then went through a first 18-cycle PCR with the universal primers M1SS and BC2_uni_R. The paper's processing steps were these. For normalization, 1 million high-quality reads were randomly selected from each sample, with every read carrying a distinct molecular identifier. Reads sharing molecular identifiers were discarded rather than binned into consensus sequences. CDR3 identification, clonotype clustering and error correction used MiTCR with a Q25 quality threshold and the strictest error-elimination algorithm. A nonparametric unseen species model using Euler transformation provided a lower-bound estimate of total TCR beta diversity. TCRdb reworked the public reads: Q25 trimming with fastp, MiXCR clone assembly, productive beta chains retained. Identical CDR3 protein sequences are pooled into one entry, listed with their most common genes and DNA. TCRdb, not the authors, supplied the V and J calls. Present in this sample are 600,000 to 1,000,000 distinct CDR3 sequences, 55% to 70% of which were seen just once. The top ten clonotypes cover roughly 22% of the sample.

As concerns this clonotype: What antigen it recognizes has not been identified. Base qualities are not at hand, and no much larger clone is one base apart.

Overall study outcomes, separate from this receptor: Estimates of total diversity based on one million sequenced T cells were regarded as lower bounds and as underestimates. Observed TCR beta diversity per million T cells fell roughly linearly with age, and a significant reduction was already apparent by age around 39. Bulk unsorted PBMC profiling prevented conclusive comparison of naive and antigen-experienced compartments. The CMV infection status of donors was not known, potentially confounding age-related changes in expanded clonotypes. There was a strong correlation between observed TCR beta diversity and the percentage of naive T cells measured by flow cytometry. Compared with the aged group, the long-lived group had more naive CD4+ T cells, fewer expanded clones and increased TCR diversity, a pattern suggesting age selection.

The roughly 38 donors, aged about 6 to 100 years, were systemically healthy Caucasian individuals from Russia. Around 10 milliliters of peripheral blood were collected from each donor into EDTA-treated Vacutainer tubes. PBMCs were isolated by Ficoll-Paque density-gradient centrifugation, with at least 6 million obtained per sample. Trizol reagent was used to extract total RNA from the PBMCs, yielding at least 5 micrograms per sample. The percentages of naive CD45RAhigh/CD27high T cells were determined by flow cytometry on a PBMC aliquot from every donor. V lost 4 bases and J lost 2 bases, and the count of bases not matched to a germline gene is 4. The germline V gene sets CDR1 to SGHRS and CDR2 to YFSETQ. Including cysteine and phenylalanine, the CDR3 has 14 amino acids. The retained sequence is limited to the CDR3, 42 bases, with the frame set at the first base.

Sequencing was carried out using blood. This clonotype originated in a man aged 30 to 45 in good health. The chain joins TRBV5-1 to TRBJ2-3; 7 bases in between match TRBD2. The nucleotide sequence reads TGCGCCAGCAGCCAAACTAGCGTCACAGATACGCAGTATTTT. Its product reads: CASSQTSVTDTQYF.